These 14 T cell receptor beta chains came from one sample sequenced in a study of cytomegalovirus exposure and HLA in healthy donors. Use of 60 Vbeta and 13 Jbeta primers characterized the PCR. Profiling relied on immunoSEQ multiplex PCR, and the TCRdb table lists in-frame clones only, not all of them. The sample holds roughly 180,000 clones, 84% seen once. Source material: PBMCs. The origin of the receptors is a boy aged 5-17 years in good health and CMV-seronegative.

The CDR3 nucleotides read TGCGCCAGCAGGAACCTTACAGGGGCGGTCTATGGCTACACCTTC. Protein product: CASRNLTGAVYGYTF. The rearrangement joins TRBV10-1 to TRBJ1-2; 7 positions match TRBD1. Germline CDR1 WNHNN, CDR2 SYGVQD (reference sequence). The CDR3 spans 15 residues. The ends lost 6 bases at V and 4 bases at J; junction bases unmatched: 11.

In this sample, this clone turned up once. The junction and the germline gene differ at one end; a read error may be behind it. The chain's CDR3 is CASSLDGAGYEQYF. The CDR3 DNA is TGTGCTAGCAGCTTAGACGGCGCAGGCTACGAGCAGTACTTC. The chain carries TRBV7-7 and TRBJ2-7; no definite D call. CDR3 length: 14 amino acids. The germline CDR1 and CDR2 sequences are SSHAT and FNYEAQ (reference sequence).

V usage is TRBV25-1 and J usage is TRBJ1-1; D uncertain. Trimming pared 5 bases from V and 2 bases from J, leaving 12 bases between. The CDR3 consists of 14 residues. The germline V gene has CDR1 MGHDK and CDR2 SYGVNS. CDR3 sequence: CASSSYGRNTEAFF. The CDR3 nucleotides are TGTGCCAGCAGTTCCTACGGGAGAAACACTGAAGCTTTCTTT.

The chain combines TRBV10-3 with TRBJ2-7; 10 bases map to TRBD2. This CDR3 region has 14 residues. Germline-derived CDR1 and CDR2 are ENHRY and SYGVKD. V shed 7 bases and J 2 bases; nucleotides not matched to a gene: 5. The CDR3: CAINPSGSPYEQYF. In nucleotides, the CDR3 is TGTGCCATCAATCCTAGCGGGAGTCCCTACGAGCAGTACTTC.

The V call is TRBV6-5, the J call TRBJ1-2; TRBD1 matches 7 bases. Unmatched junction bases numbered 7, after V lost 6 bases and J lost 6 bases. From germline, CDR1 is MNHEY and CDR2 SVGAGI. The CDR3 is 13 residues long. The CDR3 loop is CASREDRFDGYTF. DNA of the CDR3: TGTGCCAGCAGAGAGGACAGGTTCGATGGCTACACCTTC.

The V call is TRBV9, the J call TRBJ1-3; D possibly corresponds to TRBD1 (5 bases). V shed 0 bases and J shed 2 bases, with 9 bases lying between them. The CDR3 totals 15 residues. CDR1 is SGDLS and CDR2 is YYNGEE in the germline V gene. The CDR3 loop is CASSVEAGTGNTIYF. The CDR3 coding sequence is TGTGCCAGCAGCGTAGAGGCAGGGACTGGAAACACCATATATTTT.

This clone was seen a few times. The chain joins TRBV29-1 to TRBJ1-1; D is undetermined. The CDR3 totals 13 residues. Germline lookup yields CDR1 SQVTM and CDR2 ANQGSEA. Trimming removed 5 bases from V and 0 bases from J, with 10 bases in between. CDR3 in DNA: TGCAGCGTTAAACCGCGGATGAACACTGAAGCTTTCTTT. It yields the protein CSVKPRMNTEAFF. The full variable domain, with the rest looked up from reference TRBV29-1 and TRBJ1-1, is SAVISQKPSRDICQRGTSLTIQCQVDSQVTMMFWYRQQPGQSLTLIATANQGSEATYESGFVIDKFPISRPNLTFSTLTVSNMSPEDSSIYLCSVKPRMNTEAFFGQGTRLTVV.

A single count supports this clone. This rearrangement joins TRBV7-6 to TRBJ1-3; perhaps TRBD1 as D (5 bases). V was trimmed by 7 bases and J by 0 bases, leaving 13 bases between them. The CDR3 has 15 residues. Germline assignment: CDR1 SGHVS and CDR2 FNYEAQ. The CDR3 here is CASTLLGGSGNTIYF. The DNA of the CDR3 is TGTGCCAGCACCCTCCTGGGGGGCTCTGGAAACACCATATATTTT.

Points on this clone: No conserved phenylalanine or tryptophan is present at the end of the CDR3, so a read error is the likely explanation. This sequence joins TRBV5-6 and TRBJ2-7, with TRBD2 identical over 13 bases. V shed 0 bases and J 7 bases; nucleotides not matched to a gene: 16. This CDR3 contains 19 residues. CDR1 is SGHDT and CDR2 is YYEEEE in the germline V gene. CDR3 in amino acids: CASSLEVGTTSGGPGEQYL. The CDR3 region has the DNA TGTGCCAGCAGCTTGGAAGTTGGAACGACTAGCGGGGGGCCGGGGGAGCAGTACCTC.

The V and J genes are TRBV5-3 and TRBJ2-3, with TRBD2 matching 13 bases. TRBV5-3 is placed among ORFs of uncertain function. The CDR3 contains 17 residues. Losses at the gene ends were 4 bases for V and 2 bases for J; bases not matched to a gene: 7. CDR3 in amino acids: CARSPGLAGANTDTQYF. CDR3 DNA: TGTGCCAGAAGCCCAGGACTAGCGGGAGCGAACACAGATACGCAGTATTTT.

The gene calls are TRBV5-1 and TRBJ2-5; 9 bases are shared with TRBD2. From germline, CDR1 is SGHRS and CDR2 YFSETQ. Trimming cost V 0 bases and J 3 bases; bases outside gene matches: 6. This CDR3 region has 16 residues. The CDR3 protein is CASSLDAGGPEETQYF. The CDR3 DNA follows: TGCGCCAGCAGCTTGGATGCGGGAGGGCCAGAAGAGACCCAGTACTTC.

This clone came up a few times. The gene calls are TRBV4-1 and TRBJ2-1; 9 nucleotides line up with TRBD1. The V gene's germline CDR1 is MGHRA and CDR2 YSYEKL. The trim removed 4 bases at V and 7 bases at J, leaving 2 bases unmatched. The CDR3 runs 13 residues. For the CDR3, the DNA is TGCGCCAGCAGCCGACAGGGGGGGAATGAGCAGTTCTTC. It yields the protein CASSRQGGNEQFF.

CDR3 in amino acids: CARSKPSEVSGDTQYF. CDR3 coding DNA: TGTGCCAGATCAAAGCCCAGCGAGGTTTCGGGAGATACGCAGTATTTT. V is TRBV28 and J is TRBJ2-3; D is unresolved. Trimming removed 9 bases at V and 5 bases at J, with 24 bases between. Germline V CDR1 and CDR2: MDHEN, SYDVKM. The CDR3 runs 16 residues.

The chain employs TRBV30 and TRBJ1-5, with D unresolved. The CDR3 consists of 16 residues. The V gene lost 0 bases and the J gene lost 5 bases, with 17 bases spanning the gap. Germline lookup yields CDR1 GTSNPN and CDR2 SVGIG (reference sequence). CDR3 sequence: CAWSVPWAGMDQPQHF. Here the CDR3 DNA reads TGTGCCTGGAGTGTTCCCTGGGCGGGGATGGATCAGCCCCAGCATTTT. Full variable domain (outside the CDR3, taken from reference TRBV30 and TRBJ1-5): SQTIHQWPATLVQPVGSPLSLECTVEGTSNPNLYWYRQAAGRGLQLLFYSVGIGQISSEVPQNLSASRPQDRQFILSSKKLLLSDSGFYLCAWSVPWAGMDQPQHFGDGTRLSIL.